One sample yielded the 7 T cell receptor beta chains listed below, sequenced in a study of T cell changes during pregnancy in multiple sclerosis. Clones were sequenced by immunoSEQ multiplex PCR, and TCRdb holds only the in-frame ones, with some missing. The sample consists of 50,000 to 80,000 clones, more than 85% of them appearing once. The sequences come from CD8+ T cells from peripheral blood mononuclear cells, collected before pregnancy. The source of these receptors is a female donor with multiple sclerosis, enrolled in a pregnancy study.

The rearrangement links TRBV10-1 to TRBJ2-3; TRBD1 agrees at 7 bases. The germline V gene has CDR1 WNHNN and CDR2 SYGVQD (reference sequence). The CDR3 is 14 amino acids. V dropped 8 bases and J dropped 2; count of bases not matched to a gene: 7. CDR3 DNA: TGCGCCAGCGGCTCCGGGACAGCCACAGATACGCAGTATTTT. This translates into CASGSGTATDTQYF.

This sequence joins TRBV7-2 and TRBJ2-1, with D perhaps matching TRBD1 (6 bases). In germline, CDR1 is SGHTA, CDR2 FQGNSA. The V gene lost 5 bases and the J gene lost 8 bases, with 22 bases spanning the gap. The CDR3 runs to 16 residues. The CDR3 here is CASSTPFPSRGYEQFF. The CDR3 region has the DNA TGTGCCAGCAGCACTCCCTTCCCTAGCAGGGGCTATGAGCAGTTCTTC.

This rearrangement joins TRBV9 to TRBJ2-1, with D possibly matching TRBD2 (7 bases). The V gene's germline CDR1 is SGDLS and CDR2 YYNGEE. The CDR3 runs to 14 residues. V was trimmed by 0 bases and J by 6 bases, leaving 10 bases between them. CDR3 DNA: TGTGCCAGCAGCGTAGTGGGGGGGCTCAATGAGCAGTTCTTC. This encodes CASSVVGGLNEQFF.

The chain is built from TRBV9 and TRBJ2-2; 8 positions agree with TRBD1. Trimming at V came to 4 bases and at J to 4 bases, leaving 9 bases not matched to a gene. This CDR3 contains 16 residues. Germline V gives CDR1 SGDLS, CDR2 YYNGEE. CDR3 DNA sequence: TGTGCCAGCAGCCCTCGGACAGGGTCGGGCACCGGGGAGCTGTTTTTT. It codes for CASSPRTGSGTGELFF.

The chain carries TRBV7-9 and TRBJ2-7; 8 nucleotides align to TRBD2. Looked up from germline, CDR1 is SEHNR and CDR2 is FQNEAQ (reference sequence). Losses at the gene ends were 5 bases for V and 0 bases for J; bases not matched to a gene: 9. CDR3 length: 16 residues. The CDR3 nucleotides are TGTGCCAGCAGCATCCCAGCGGGGGAGAGCTCCTACGAGCAGTACTTC. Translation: CASSIPAGESSYEQYF.

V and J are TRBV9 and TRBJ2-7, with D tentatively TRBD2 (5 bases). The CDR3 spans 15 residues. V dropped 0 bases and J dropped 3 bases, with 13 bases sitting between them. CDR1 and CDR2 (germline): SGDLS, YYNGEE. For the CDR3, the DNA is TGTGCCAGCAGCGTAGCTGGAACGGGGAACTACGAGCAGTACTTC. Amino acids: CASSVAGTGNYEQYF.

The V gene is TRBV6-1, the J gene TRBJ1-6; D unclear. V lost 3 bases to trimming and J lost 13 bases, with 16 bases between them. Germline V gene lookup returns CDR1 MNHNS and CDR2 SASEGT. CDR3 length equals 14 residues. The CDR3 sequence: CASSEWESPPPLHF. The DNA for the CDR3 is TGTGCCAGCAGTGAGTGGGAGTCCCCCCCTCCCCTCCACTTT.